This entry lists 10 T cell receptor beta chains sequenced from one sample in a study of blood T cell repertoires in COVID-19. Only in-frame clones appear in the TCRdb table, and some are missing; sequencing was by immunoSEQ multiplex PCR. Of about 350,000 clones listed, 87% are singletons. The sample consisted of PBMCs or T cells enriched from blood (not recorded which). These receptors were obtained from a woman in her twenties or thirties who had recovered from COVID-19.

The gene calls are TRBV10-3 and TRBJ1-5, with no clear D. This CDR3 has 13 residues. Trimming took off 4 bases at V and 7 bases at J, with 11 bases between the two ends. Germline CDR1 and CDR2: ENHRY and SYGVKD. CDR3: CAISVGEHQPQHF. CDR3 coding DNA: TGTGCCATCAGTGTGGGAGAGCACCAGCCCCAGCATTTT.

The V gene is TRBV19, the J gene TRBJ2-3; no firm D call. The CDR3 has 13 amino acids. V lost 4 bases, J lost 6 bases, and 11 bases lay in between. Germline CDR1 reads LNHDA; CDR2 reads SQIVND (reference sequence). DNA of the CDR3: TGTGCCAGTAGTAGTCCGGGTCGGGATACGCAGTATTTT. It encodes CASSSPGRDTQYF.

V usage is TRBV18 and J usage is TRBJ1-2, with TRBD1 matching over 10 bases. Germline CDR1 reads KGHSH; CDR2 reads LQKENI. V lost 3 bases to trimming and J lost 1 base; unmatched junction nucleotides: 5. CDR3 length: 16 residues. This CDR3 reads CASSPSGQGGNYGYTF. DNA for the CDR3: TGTGCCAGCTCACCTTCCGGACAGGGGGGTAACTATGGCTACACCTTC.

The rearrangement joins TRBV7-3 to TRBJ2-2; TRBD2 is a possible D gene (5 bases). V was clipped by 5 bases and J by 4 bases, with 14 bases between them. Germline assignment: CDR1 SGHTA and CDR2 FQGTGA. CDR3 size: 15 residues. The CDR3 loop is CASSPLTGSTGELFF. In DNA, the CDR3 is TGTGCCAGCAGCCCTTTGACGGGGAGCACCGGGGAGCTGTTTTTT.

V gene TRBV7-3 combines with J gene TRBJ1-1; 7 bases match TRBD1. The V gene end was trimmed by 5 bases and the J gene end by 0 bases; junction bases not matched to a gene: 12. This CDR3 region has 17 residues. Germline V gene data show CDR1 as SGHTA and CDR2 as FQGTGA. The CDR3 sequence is CASSRWRTGDMNTEAFF. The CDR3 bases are TGTGCCAGCAGCCGATGGAGGACAGGTGACATGAACACTGAAGCTTTCTTT. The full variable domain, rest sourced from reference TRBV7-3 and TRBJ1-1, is GAGVSQTPSNKVTEKGKYVELRCDPISGHTALYWYRQSLGQGPEFLIYFQGTGAADDSGLPNDRFFAVRPEGSVSTLKIQRTERGDSAVYLCASSRWRTGDMNTEAFFGQGTRLTVV.

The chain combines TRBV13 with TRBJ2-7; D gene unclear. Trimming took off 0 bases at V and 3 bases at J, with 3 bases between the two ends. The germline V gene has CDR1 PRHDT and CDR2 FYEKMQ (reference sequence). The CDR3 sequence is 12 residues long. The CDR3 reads CASSLGLYEQYF. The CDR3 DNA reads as TGTGCCAGCAGCTTAGGCCTCTACGAGCAGTACTTC.

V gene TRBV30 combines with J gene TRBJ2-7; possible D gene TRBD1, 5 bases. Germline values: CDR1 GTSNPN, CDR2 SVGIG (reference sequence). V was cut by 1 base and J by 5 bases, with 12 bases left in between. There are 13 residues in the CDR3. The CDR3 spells CAWSGQDNHEQYF. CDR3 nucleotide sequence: TGTGCCTGGAGTGGCCAGGACAACCACGAGCAGTACTTC.

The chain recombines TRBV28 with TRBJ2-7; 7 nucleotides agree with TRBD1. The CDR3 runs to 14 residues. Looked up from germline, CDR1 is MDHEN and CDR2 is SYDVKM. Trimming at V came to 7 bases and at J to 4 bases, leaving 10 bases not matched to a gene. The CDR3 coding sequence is TGTGCCAGCACCCCGACAGGGCGCCGGTACGAGCAGTACTTC. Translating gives CASTPTGRRYEQYF.

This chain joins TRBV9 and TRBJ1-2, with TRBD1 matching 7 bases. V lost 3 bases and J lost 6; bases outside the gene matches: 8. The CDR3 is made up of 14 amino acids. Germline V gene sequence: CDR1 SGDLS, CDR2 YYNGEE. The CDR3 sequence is CASSAPQGRDGYTF. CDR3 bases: TGTGCCAGCAGCGCACCACAGGGGCGGGATGGCTACACCTTC.

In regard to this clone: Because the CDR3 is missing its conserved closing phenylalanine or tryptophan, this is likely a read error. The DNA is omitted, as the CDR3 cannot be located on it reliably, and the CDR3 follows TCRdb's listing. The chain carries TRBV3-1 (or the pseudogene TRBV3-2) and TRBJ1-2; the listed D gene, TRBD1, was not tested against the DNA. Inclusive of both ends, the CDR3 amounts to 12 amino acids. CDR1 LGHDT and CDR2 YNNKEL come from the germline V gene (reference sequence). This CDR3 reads CASSSWTARPTL.